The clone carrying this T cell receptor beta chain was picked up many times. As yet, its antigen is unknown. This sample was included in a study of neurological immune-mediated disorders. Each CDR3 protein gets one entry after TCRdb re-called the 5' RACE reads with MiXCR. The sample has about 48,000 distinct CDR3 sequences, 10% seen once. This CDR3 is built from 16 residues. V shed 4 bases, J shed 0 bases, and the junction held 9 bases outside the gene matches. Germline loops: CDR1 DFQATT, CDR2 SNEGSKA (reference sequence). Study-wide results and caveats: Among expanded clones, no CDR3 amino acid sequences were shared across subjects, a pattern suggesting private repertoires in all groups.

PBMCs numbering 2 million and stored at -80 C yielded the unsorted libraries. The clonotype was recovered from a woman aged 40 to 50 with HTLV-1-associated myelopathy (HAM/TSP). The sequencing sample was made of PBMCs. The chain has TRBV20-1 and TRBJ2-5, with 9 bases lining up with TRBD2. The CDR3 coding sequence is TGCAGTGCTAAGGGTCTAGCGGGGCGCTACCAAGAGACCCAGTACTTC. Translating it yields CSAKGLAGRYQETQYF.